This note documents a single TCR beta chain sequence. No antigen is known for it. These data come from a study of T cell repertoires in urothelial bladder cancer. Points from the study as a whole: One T-cell clone reached up to roughly 17% of carcinoma infiltrating lymphocytes.

Data came from immunoSEQ multiplex PCR; TCRdb stores just in-frame clones and leaves some out. The sample contains several thousand clones, 50% to 75% of which appear only once. Sequencing was done on a sample of tumor-infiltrating cells from bladder cancer. The receptor comes from a human donor with urothelial carcinoma.

CDR3 nucleotides: TGTGCCAGCAGCCCAGGGGGCCACCAGAGCACAGATACGCAGTATTTT. As protein: CASSPGGHQSTDTQYF. The chain has TRBV4-2 and TRBJ2-3; TRBD1 aligns across 8 bases. Germline V gene sequence: CDR1 LGHNA, CDR2 YNFKEQ. This CDR3 is built from 16 residues. V gave up 4 bases and J gave up 0 bases; unmatched junction bases: 6.